This TCR beta chain came from a study of blood T cells in healthy people across ages (dated by TCRdb to 2014 to 2015). As for the study more broadly: In model experiments, roughly one uniquely barcoded TCR beta cDNA molecule per two T cells was captured by template switching. For two donors (one aged 18 to 30 and one aged 80 or older), the study analyzed two additional independent replicas of 1 million unique cDNA reads from the same blood draw. Age-related changes in TCR beta repertoire diversity were measured in the study by deep sequencing normalized with unique cDNA molecular identifiers. The donors were divided into four age groups: young (average around 17 years), middle-aged (under 40), aged (about 60) and long-lived (roughly 82).

Donors were a few dozen systemically healthy Caucasian individuals from Russia aged roughly 6 to 100 years. Each donor gave ten milliliters of peripheral blood, collected into EDTA-treated Vacutainer tubes. Ficoll-Paque density-gradient centrifugation was used to isolate PBMCs, with at least 7 million obtained per sample. Total RNA was extracted from PBMCs with Trizol reagent, with at least 6 micrograms obtained per sample. Naive CD45RAhigh/CD27high T cell percentages were measured by flow cytometry on a PBMC aliquot from every donor. What the study reported, not specific to this receptor: Estimates of total diversity based on one million sequenced T cells were considered lower bounds and underestimates. As age increased, observed TCR beta diversity per million T cells dropped in a roughly linear way, and a significant reduction was already evident by age around 41. Observed TCR beta diversity correlated strongly with the percentage of naive T cells measured by flow cytometry. Compared with the aged group, more naive CD4+ T cells, fewer expanded clones and increased TCR diversity were shown by the long-lived group, suggesting age selection. Bulk unsorted PBMC profiling prevented conclusive comparison of naive and antigen-experienced compartments. Donor CMV infection status was unknown, potentially confounding age-related changes in expanded clonotypes.

This clonotype was seen only a few times. Its antigen remains unidentified. The input lacks base qualities; no much larger clone sits a single base away. The library was built by means of 5' RACE. Instrument used: Illumina HiSeq 2500. A second PCR of about 7 to 12 cycles was run with a J-beta primer mix and a sample-barcoded 5' primer. A unique molecular identifier was introduced onto each TCR beta cDNA molecule by a template-switch 5' adaptor carrying 12 random nucleotides. Each sample yielded at least 3 million CDR3-containing paired-end reads. All of the RNA was converted into first-strand cDNA using the Mint cDNA synthesis kit, with a TRBC-specific oligonucleotide serving as the primer. Following uracil-DNA glycosylase treatment, all cDNA underwent a first 18-cycle PCR with the universal primers M1SS and BC2_uni_R. The paper's data handling went like this. Normalization of each sample was performed by random selection of 1 million high-quality reads, each carrying a distinct molecular identifier. Instead of being binned into consensus sequences, reads that shared molecular identifiers were thrown out. MiTCR, run with a Q25 quality threshold and the strictest error-elimination algorithm, handled CDR3 identification, clonotype clustering and error correction. A nonparametric unseen species model using Euler transformation provided a lower-bound estimate of total TCR beta diversity. TCRdb reprocessing: public reads trimmed at Q25 with fastp, clones called with MiXCR, in-frame beta chains kept. Rows merge per CDR3 protein into single entries with the most common DNA and genes. The V and J calls come from TCRdb's annotation, not from the publication. The sample table records around 1,000,000 distinct CDR3 sequences; roughly 24% of these occur just once. The top ten clonotypes cover less than 0.75% of the sample.

Cut back by 9 bases and 3 bases, the V and J ends lie 12 bases apart. The germline V gene gives CDR1 as MNHEY and CDR2 as SVGEGT. From the cysteine up to the phenylalanine, the CDR3 has a length of 13 residues. Only the CDR3 region is kept as DNA, spanning 39 bases read in frame from base 1. Another study also made use of these data, one on T cells of mothers and their children. Looking at the second paper: Nine systemically healthy Caucasian individuals, comprising three mothers and their six children, were included as donors. cDNA synthesis used all of the extracted RNA, with around 1.5 ug of RNA in each 15 ul reaction. In the second PCR, sample barcodes and 2-4 random nucleotides were introduced via the M1S primer. Each mother yielded over 9.5 million TCR beta CDR3 reads and each child 2.5 million to 3.5 million reads. TCR recombination output is similarly shaped by thymic selection in related and unrelated pairs, with a minor effect exerted by inherited differences. Related mother-child pairs always showed normalized repertoire overlap that was slightly higher than in unrelated mother-child pairs, though the difference was never significant. No persistent microchimeric T cell clones were detected, at a sensitivity of around 97 clones per million clonotypes. In the study, deep NGS was used to compare the TCR beta repertoires of mothers and children, and features distinguishing related mother-child pairs from unrelated individuals were sought. The mean age was roughly 40 +/- 4 years for the mothers and approximately 11 +/- 4 years for the children. After adapters were ligated using NEBNext reagents, the libraries underwent 100+100 nt paired-end sequencing on an Illumina HiSeq 2000. To prevent cross-contamination, the mother and child libraries were prepared one month apart and sequenced in separate runs. For each donor, somewhere between roughly 450,000 and 2,000,000 distinct TCR beta clonotypes were identified. Naive TCR beta clonotypes were estimated from low-frequency clonotypes matched to each donor's FACS-determined naive share, without sorting.

What was sequenced was blood. The chain was built from TRBV6-2 or TRBV6-3 and TRBJ2-1, and the D gene may be TRBD2, 6 bases matching. This TCR derives from a girl aged 2 to 9 in good health. The CDR3 region reads CASESGLYNEQFF. DNA sequence: TGTGCCAGTGAGTCGGGACTCTACAATGAGCAGTTCTTC.